The TCR beta chain under discussion was sequenced for a study of T-cell reconstitution after alpha-beta-depleted transplantation in children. This clonotype was counted a few times. This CDR3 spans 12 amino acids. Germline CDR1 and CDR2: SQVTM and ANQGSEA. V was shortened by 7 bases and J by 10 bases, with 17 bases between the two germline ends. Using unique molecular identifiers, the investigators prepared the TCRbeta library. TCRdb itself ran the PCR reads through MiXCR, one entry per CDR3 protein. The sample consists of about 610,000 distinct CDR3 sequences, under 12% of them appearing once. The receptor comes from a human donor who donated a stem cell graft to a child with acute myeloid leukemia. Sequenced material: PBMCs from the stem cell graft donor, taken from the stem cell graft. This sequence joins TRBV29-1 and TRBJ1-5; D gene ambiguous. The CDR3 DNA reads TGCAGCGCCCGACCTGAGACGGGTCCCCAGCATTTT. It codes for CSARPETGPQHF. Full variable domain (remainder filled in from reference TRBV29-1 and TRBJ1-5): SAVISQKPSRDICQRGTSLTIQCQVDSQVTMMFWYRQQPGQSLTLIATANQGSEATYESGFVIDKFPISRPNLTFSTLTVSNMSPEDSSIYLCSARPETGPQHFGDGTRLSIL.